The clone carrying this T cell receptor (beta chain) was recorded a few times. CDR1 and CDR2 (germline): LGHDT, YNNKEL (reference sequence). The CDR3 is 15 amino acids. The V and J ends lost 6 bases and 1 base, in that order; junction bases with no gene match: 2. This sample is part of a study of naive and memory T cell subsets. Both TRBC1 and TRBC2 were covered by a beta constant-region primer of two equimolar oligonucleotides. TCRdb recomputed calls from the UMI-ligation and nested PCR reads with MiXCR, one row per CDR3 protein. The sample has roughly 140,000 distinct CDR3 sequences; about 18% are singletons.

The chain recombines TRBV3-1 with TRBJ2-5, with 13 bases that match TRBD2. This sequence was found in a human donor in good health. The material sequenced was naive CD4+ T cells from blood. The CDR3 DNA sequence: TGTGCCAGCAGTCGGACTAGCGGGAGCCAAGAGACCCAGTACTTC. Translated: CASSRTSGSQETQYF.